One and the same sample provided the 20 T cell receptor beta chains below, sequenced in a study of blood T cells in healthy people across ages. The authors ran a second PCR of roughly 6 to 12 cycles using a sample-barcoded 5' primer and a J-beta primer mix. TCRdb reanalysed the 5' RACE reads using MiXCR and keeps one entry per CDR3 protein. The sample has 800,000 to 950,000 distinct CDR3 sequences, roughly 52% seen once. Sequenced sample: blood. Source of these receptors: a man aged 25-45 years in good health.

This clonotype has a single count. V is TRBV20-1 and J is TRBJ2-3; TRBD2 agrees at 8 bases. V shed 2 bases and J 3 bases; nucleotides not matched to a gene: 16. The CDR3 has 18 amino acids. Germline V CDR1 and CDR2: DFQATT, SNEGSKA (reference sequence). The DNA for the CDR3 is TGCAGTGCTAGACGCCCTGGGCGAGCGGGGGTCGGGACAGATACGCAGTATTTT. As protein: CSARRPGRAGVGTDTQYF.

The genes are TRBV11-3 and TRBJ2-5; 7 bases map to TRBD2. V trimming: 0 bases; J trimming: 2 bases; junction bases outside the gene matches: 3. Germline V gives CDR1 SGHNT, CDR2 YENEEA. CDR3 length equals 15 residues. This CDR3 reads CASSLDGGMQETQYF. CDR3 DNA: TGTGCCAGCAGCTTAGACGGGGGGATGCAAGAGACCCAGTACTTC.

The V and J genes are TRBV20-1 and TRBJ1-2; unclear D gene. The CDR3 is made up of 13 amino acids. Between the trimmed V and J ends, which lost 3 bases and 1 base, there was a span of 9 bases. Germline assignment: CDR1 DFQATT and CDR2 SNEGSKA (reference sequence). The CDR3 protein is CSARSILNYGYTF. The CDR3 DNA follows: TGCAGTGCTAGGTCCATTCTTAACTATGGCTACACCTTC.

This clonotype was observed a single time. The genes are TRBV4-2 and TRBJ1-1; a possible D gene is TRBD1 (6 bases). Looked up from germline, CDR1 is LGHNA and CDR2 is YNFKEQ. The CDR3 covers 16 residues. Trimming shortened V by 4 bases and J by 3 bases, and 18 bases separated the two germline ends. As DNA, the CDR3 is TGTGCCAGCAGCCCCCACCGAGACAGGAAAGACACTGAAGCTTTCTTT. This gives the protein CASSPHRDRKDTEAFF.

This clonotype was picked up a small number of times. The CDR3 nucleotides read TGCAGTGCTCTTCCCGGGTACAGTACAGATACGCAGTATTTT. It encodes CSALPGYSTDTQYF. The chain uses TRBV20-1 and TRBJ2-3; D is unclear. This CDR3 has 14 residues. The V gene's germline CDR1 is DFQATT and CDR2 SNEGSKA (reference sequence). Between the trimmed V and J ends, which lost 5 bases and 3 bases, there was a span of 15 bases.

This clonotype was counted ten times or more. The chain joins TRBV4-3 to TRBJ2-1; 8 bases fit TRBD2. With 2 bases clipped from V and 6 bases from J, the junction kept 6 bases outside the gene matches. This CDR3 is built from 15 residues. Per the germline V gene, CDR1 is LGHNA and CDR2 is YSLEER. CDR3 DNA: TGCGCCAGCAGCCAACCCAGCGGGGGAATCAATGAGCAGTTCTTC. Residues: CASSQPSGGINEQFF.

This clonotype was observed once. The CDR3 loop is CASSVSFAVAEQFF. CDR3 DNA: TGTGCCAGCAGCGTGTCGTTTGCGGTGGCTGAGCAGTTCTTC. The chain carries TRBV5-6 and TRBJ2-1; D unclear. Germline lookup yields CDR1 SGHDT and CDR2 YYEEEE. Between the trimmed V and J ends, which lost 4 bases and 9 bases, there was a span of 17 bases. The CDR3 has 14 amino acids.

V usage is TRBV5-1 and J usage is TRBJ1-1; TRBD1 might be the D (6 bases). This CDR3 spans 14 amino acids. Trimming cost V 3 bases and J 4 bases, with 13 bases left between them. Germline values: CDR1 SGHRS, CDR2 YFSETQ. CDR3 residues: CASSWAGAGTEAFF. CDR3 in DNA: TGCGCCAGCAGCTGGGCAGGGGCGGGCACTGAAGCTTTCTTT.

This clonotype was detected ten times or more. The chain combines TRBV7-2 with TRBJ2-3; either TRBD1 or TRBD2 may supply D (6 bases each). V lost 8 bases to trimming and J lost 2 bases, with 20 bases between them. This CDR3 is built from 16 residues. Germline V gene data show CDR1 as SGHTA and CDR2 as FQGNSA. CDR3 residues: CASEVGQGGITDTQYF. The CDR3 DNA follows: TGTGCCAGCGAGGTGGGACAAGGGGGGATCACAGATACGCAGTATTTT.

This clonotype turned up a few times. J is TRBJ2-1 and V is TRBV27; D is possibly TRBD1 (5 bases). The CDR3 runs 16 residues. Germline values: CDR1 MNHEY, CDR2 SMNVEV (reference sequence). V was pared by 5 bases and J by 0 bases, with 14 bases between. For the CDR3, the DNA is TGTGCCAGCAGTCCTTCGACAGTGAGCTCCTACAATGAGCAGTTCTTC. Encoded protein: CASSPSTVSSYNEQFF.

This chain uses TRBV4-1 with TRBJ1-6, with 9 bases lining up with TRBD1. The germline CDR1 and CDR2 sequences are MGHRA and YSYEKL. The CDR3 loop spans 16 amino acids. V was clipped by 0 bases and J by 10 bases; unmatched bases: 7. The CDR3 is CASSQDLATGGSPLHF. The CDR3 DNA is TGCGCCAGCAGCCAAGATCTCGCAACAGGGGGCTCACCCCTCCACTTT.

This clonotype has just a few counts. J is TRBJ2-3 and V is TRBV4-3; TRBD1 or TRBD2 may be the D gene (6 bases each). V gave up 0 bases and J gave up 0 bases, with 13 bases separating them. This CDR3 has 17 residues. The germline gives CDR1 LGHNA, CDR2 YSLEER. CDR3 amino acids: CASSQDYDGGSTDTQYF. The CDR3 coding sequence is TGCGCCAGCAGCCAAGATTATGACGGGGGCAGCACAGATACGCAGTATTTT.

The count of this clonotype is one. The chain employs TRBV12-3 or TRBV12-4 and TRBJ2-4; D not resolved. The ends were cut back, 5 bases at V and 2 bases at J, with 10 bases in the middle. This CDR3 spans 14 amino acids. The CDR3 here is CASSNGSTKNIQYF. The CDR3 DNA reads TGTGCCAGCAGTAACGGATCCACCAAAAACATTCAGTACTTC.

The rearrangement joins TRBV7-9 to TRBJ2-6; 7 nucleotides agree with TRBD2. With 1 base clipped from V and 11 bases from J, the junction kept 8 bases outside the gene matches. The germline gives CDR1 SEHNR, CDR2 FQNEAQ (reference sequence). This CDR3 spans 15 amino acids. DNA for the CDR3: TGTGCCAGCAGCTTAGGAGGGAGGGTGGTCCACGTCCTGACTTTC. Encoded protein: CASSLGGRVVHVLTF.

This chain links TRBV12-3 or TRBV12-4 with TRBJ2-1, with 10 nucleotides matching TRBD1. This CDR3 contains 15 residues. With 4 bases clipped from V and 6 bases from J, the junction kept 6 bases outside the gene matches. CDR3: CASSSNRDRGNEQFF. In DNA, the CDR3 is TGTGCCAGCAGTTCGAACCGGGACAGGGGCAATGAGCAGTTCTTC.

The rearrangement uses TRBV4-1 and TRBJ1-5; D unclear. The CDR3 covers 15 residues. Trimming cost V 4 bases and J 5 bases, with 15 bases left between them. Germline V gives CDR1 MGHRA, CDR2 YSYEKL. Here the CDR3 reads CASSPPGVGDQPQHF. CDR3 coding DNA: TGCGCCAGCAGCCCCCCGGGTGTCGGAGATCAGCCCCAGCATTTT.

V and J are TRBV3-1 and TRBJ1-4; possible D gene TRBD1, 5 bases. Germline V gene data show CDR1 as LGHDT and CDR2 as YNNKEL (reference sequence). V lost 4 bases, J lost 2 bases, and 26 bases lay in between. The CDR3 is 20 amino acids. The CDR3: CASSPSSGSFRRGTNEKLFF. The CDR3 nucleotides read TGTGCCAGCAGCCCATCGTCCGGGTCTTTTCGCCGGGGGACTAATGAAAAACTGTTTTTT.

CDR3 in amino acids: CASSLGGKANEQYF. The CDR3 DNA sequence: TGTGCCAGCAGCTTAGGGGGGAAAGCCAACGAGCAGTACTTC. The rearrangement uses TRBV7-2 and TRBJ2-7, with D perhaps being TRBD1 or TRBD2 (5 bases each). Germline CDR1 is SGHTA and CDR2 is FQGNSA. This CDR3 has 14 amino acids. V was clipped by 1 base and J by 5 bases, with 12 bases between them.

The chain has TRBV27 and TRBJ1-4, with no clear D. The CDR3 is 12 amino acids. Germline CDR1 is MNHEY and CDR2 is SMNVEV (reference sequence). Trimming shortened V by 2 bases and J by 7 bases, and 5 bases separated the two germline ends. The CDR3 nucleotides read TGTGCCAGCAGTTTAAACCGTGAAAAACTGTTTTTT. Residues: CASSLNREKLFF.

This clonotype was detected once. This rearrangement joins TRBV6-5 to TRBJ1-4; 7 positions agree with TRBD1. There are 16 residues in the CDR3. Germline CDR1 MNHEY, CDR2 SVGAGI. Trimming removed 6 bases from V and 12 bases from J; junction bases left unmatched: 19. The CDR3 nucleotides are TGTGCCAGCAGACGAATGGGGAGGGGGCGCGAGGAGGAACTGTTTTTT. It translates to CASRRMGRGREEELFF.